The 17 T cell receptor beta chains below all came from one sample that was sequenced in a study of T cells in Graves' hyperthyroidism and ophthalmopathy. Amplification yielded TCR beta CDR3 regions, with RNA transcripts as the source. A first-round RT-PCR of the TCR CDR3 used the HTBI primer set. TCRdb used MiXCR to reprocess the multiplex PCR reads, holding one entry per CDR3 protein. The sample records under 450,000 distinct CDR3 sequences, around 16% being singletons. The sequenced sample was blood. These receptors came from a woman under 30 with Graves' hyperthyroidism.

This clonotype was seen at least ten times. The chain joins TRBV7-9 to TRBJ2-1, with D possibly TRBD1 on 6 matching bases. Germline V CDR1 and CDR2: SEHNR, FQNEAQ (reference sequence). V lost 10 bases to trimming and J lost 2 bases, with 18 bases between them. This CDR3 contains 15 residues. The CDR3 DNA reads as TGTGCCACCACACACAGGGTAGGGACCTACAATGAGCAGTTCTTC. It specifies CATTHRVGTYNEQFF.

This clonotype came up many times. The chain is built from TRBV11-2 and TRBJ1-1; D gene unclear. The CDR3 is made up of 12 amino acids. The germline V gene encodes CDR1 SGHAT and CDR2 FQNNGV. Trimming took off 0 bases at V and 5 bases at J, with 4 bases between the two ends. CDR3 bases: TGTGCCAGCAGCTTAGATCGGACTGAAGCTTTCTTT. Protein: CASSLDRTEAFF.

In this sample, this clonotype turned up a few times. This chain connects TRBV6-5 to TRBJ2-5; D uncertain. Germline CDR1 reads MNHEY; CDR2 reads SVGAGI. CDR3 length: 16 amino acids. The V and J ends lost 0 bases and 2 bases respectively, with 13 bases between them. For the CDR3, the DNA is TGTGCCAGCAGTTACTCGACGTGGGAAAAACAAGAGACCCAGTACTTC. Residues: CASSYSTWEKQETQYF.

This clonotype showed up just a few times. This could be a read error, since a much larger clone is one nucleotide away. V is TRBV28 and J is TRBJ2-1, with TRBD1 identical over 8 bases. In germline, CDR1 is MDHEN, CDR2 SYDVKM. This CDR3 region has 17 residues. CDR3 residues: CASSPSYGQGGYSEQFF. The CDR3 region has the DNA TGTGCCAGCAGTCCATCTTATGGACAGGGCGGCTACAGTGAGCAGTTCTTC.

In this sample, this clonotype turned up many times. The chain recombines TRBV11-2 with TRBJ2-5, with unresolved D. The V gene lost 5 bases and the J gene lost 0 bases, with 13 bases spanning the gap. CDR1 SGHAT and CDR2 FQNNGV come from the germline V gene. This CDR3 has 15 residues. CDR3 in DNA: TGTGCCAGCAGCGCCCACCCGAGGTACCAAGAGACCCAGTACTTC. Translation gives CASSAHPRYQETQYF.

This clonotype was seen more than once but under ten times. The chain couples TRBV10-3 to TRBJ2-1; D is perhaps TRBD1 or TRBD2 (7 bases each). The CDR3 is 13 amino acids. V shed 10 bases and J shed 6 bases, with 16 bases lying between them. Germline V gives CDR1 ENHRY, CDR2 SYGVKD. CDR3 bases: TGTGCCACCCAGGGGGGGGGGCTCAATGAGCAGTTCTTC. Its protein is CATQGGGLNEQFF.

This clonotype turned up a few times. The V and J genes are TRBV6-1 and TRBJ2-7, with a weak D call TRBD1 (6 bases). Trimming removed 6 bases from V and 3 bases from J, with 18 bases in between. The length of the CDR3 is 15 residues. CDR1 is MNHNS, CDR2 SASEGT, per germline. The CDR3 nucleotides read TGTGCCAGCAGCCGTCCCCCTTCGGACAGCTACGAGCAGTACTTC. As protein: CASSRPPSDSYEQYF.

Of note for this clonotype: A much larger clone differs from this one at a single base, so this may be a read error. The rearrangement uses TRBV6-1 and TRBJ2-3, with 10 bases aligning to TRBD2. This CDR3 has 15 amino acids. Losses at the gene ends were 10 bases for V and 6 bases for J; bases not matched to a gene: 13. Germline V gene lookup returns CDR1 MNHNS and CDR2 SASEGT. The CDR3: CANRTLAGDVDTQYF. For the CDR3, the DNA is TGTGCCAACAGAACGCTAGCGGGAGATGTGGATACGCAGTATTTT.

In this sample, this clonotype turned up a few times. The V gene is TRBV12-3 or TRBV12-4, the J gene TRBJ2-2, with 7 bases that match TRBD2. CDR3 length: 13 residues. V shed 5 bases and J 7 bases; nucleotides not matched to a gene: 4. The CDR3 spells CASSTGLVGELFF. In DNA, the CDR3 is TGTGCCAGCAGTACAGGACTAGTCGGGGAGCTGTTTTTT.

The V call is TRBV6-2 or TRBV6-3, the J call TRBJ2-2; maybe TRBD2 (6 bases). With 8 bases removed from V and 4 bases from J, the gap between germline ends came to 17 bases. The V gene's germline CDR1 is MNHEY and CDR2 SVGEGT. The CDR3 contains 15 residues. CDR3 nucleotides: TGTGCCAGCCGGAGTTTTAGAGCGGGCACCGGGGAGCTGTTTTTT. It translates to CASRSFRAGTGELFF.

This clonotype was counted between two and nine times. The chain combines TRBV5-1 with TRBJ2-7, with D perhaps matching TRBD1 (6 bases). Per germline, CDR1 SGHRS and CDR2 YFSETQ. V gave up 3 bases and J gave up 2 bases, with 12 bases separating them. This CDR3 region has 14 residues. CDR3: CASSSRQAPYEQYF. The CDR3 bases are TGCGCCAGCAGCTCACGACAGGCTCCCTACGAGCAGTACTTC.

This clonotype appeared many times. This chain connects TRBV12-3 or TRBV12-4 to TRBJ2-5; D could derive from TRBD1 or TRBD2 (5 bases each). CDR3 size: 17 residues. Trimming shortened V by 8 bases and J by 5 bases, and 27 bases separated the two germline ends. CDR3 coding DNA: TGTGCCAGCCTTCCCCCCGGGATTGGGGCTGATGGGGAGACCCAGTACTTC. This gives the protein CASLPPGIGADGETQYF.

The sample holds a few counts of this clonotype. The chain's CDR3 is CASGLGQGDEQYF. The CDR3 DNA sequence: TGTGCTAGTGGTTTAGGGCAGGGGGACGAGCAGTACTTC. This sequence joins TRBV12-5 and TRBJ2-7; 7 bases agree with TRBD1. The CDR3 spans 13 residues. CDR1 and CDR2 (germline): LGHNT, FRNRAP. The junction had 4 bases not matched to a gene; V was cut back by 3 bases and J by 5 bases.

About this clonotype itself: Its ends do not fully match the called genes, so a read error is possible. V usage is TRBV2 and J usage is TRBJ2-4, with D unresolved. The germline gives CDR1 SNHLY, CDR2 FYNNEI. This CDR3 comprises 13 residues. The CDR3 is CASWSLAKTIQYF. For the CDR3, the DNA is TGTGCCAGCTGGAGCTTAGCCAAAACCATTCAGTACTTC.

This clonotype was seen only a few times. The rearrangement joins TRBV6-1 to TRBJ2-7; the D gene is possibly TRBD2 (5 bases). Trimming took off 6 bases at V and 1 base at J, with 13 bases between the two ends. This CDR3 region has 14 residues. CDR1 MNHNS and CDR2 SASEGT come from the germline V gene. CDR3 sequence reads: CASSPGPGSYEQYF. The CDR3 nucleotides read TGTGCCAGCAGCCCAGGACCGGGGTCCTACGAGCAGTACTTC.

This clonotype has a count of ten or more. The V call is TRBV20-1, the J call TRBJ2-5; no firm D call. The CDR3 sequence is 12 residues long. V was trimmed by 4 bases and J by 4 bases, leaving 10 bases between them. Germline V CDR1 and CDR2: DFQATT, SNEGSKA (reference sequence). The CDR3 sequence: CSATLGRETQYF. The CDR3 DNA is TGCAGTGCTACCCTAGGGCGAGAGACCCAGTACTTC.

V and J are TRBV7-9 and TRBJ2-2, with unresolved D. The CDR3 covers 16 residues. With 2 bases removed from V and 0 bases from J, the gap between germline ends came to 10 bases. Germline loops: CDR1 SEHNR, CDR2 FQNEAQ (reference sequence). The CDR3 DNA reads as TGTGCCAGCAGCTTATCCCCAAGAACGAACACCGGGGAGCTGTTTTTT. This codes for CASSLSPRTNTGELFF. Drawing the rest from reference TRBV7-9 and TRBJ2-2, the complete variable domain is DTGVSQNPRHKITKRGQNVTFRCDPISEHNRLYWYRQTLGQGPEFLTYFQNEAQLEKSRLLSDRFSAERPKGSFSTLEIQRTEQGDSAMYLCASSLSPRTNTGELFFGEGSRLTVL.